Described below is a single TCR beta chain sequence and its context. The record originates from a study of response to subunit inactivated influenza vaccine. CDR3 length equals 19 residues. V lost 2 bases and J lost 2; bases outside the gene matches: 17. TCRdb analysed the RT-PCR reads with MiXCR anew, one entry per CDR3 protein. In the table there are around 600,000 distinct CDR3 sequences, around 11% of which are singletons. These data are also associated with another study on T cells expressing NK-cell markers. Per that paper: Generation of TCR beta cDNA was performed by 5'RACE template switching incorporating UMIs. The study found dominant NKG2C+ clonotypes at roughly 1.0-8% of CD8+ T cells in several donors. The CD3+CD56-NKG2C+ fraction of a handful of donors was likewise dominated by these clonotypes.

This receptor was obtained from a man in his fifties or sixties who received an inactivated influenza vaccine. The chain links TRBV23-1 to TRBJ2-7; 8 positions agree with TRBD1. TRBV23-1 is assigned to the ORF class and has an uncertain function. The sample here was PBMCs from blood, taken on the day of vaccination. The CDR3 region is CASSQARRGETGDAYEQYF. The CDR3 DNA sequence: TGCGCCAGCAGTCAAGCGCGAAGGGGGGAGACAGGGGACGCCTACGAGCAGTACTTC.